This TCR beta chain was sequenced during a study of cytomegalovirus exposure and HLA in healthy donors. General study findings and limits: Later analysis reportedly placed an Asian-associated ancestry cluster below the roughly 700-donor mean in N-insertions. Later analysis associated a missense DCLRE1C variant with TCR beta V- and J-gene trimming. According to the study, some 160 TCR beta chains were cytomegalovirus-associated. Earlier findings revealed that most TCR beta V segments proved productive either about 87% or about 30% of the time.

V lost 2 bases to trimming and J lost 8 bases, with 22 bases between them. Germline V CDR1 and CDR2: SGHRS, YFSETQ. The CDR3 totals 16 residues. The PCR employed 60 Vbeta primers together with 13 Jbeta primers. TCRdb's copy holds only in-frame clones and misses some; the assay was immunoSEQ multiplex PCR. Of 100,000 to 150,000 clones listed, roughly 88% are singletons. As concerns this clone: Its antigen is still unknown.

The receptor was derived from a boy aged 5-17 years in good health and CMV-seronegative. The sample comprised PBMCs. The V call is TRBV5-1, the J call TRBJ1-2, with D tentatively TRBD1 (6 bases). The CDR3 nucleotides are TGCGCCAGCAGCTTTACCAAGCACAGGGTTGGTTACGGCTACACCTTC. Protein product: CASSFTKHRVGYGYTF. The entire variable domain, with the rest obtained from reference TRBV5-1 and TRBJ1-2, is as follows: KAGVTQTPRYLIKTRGQQVTLSCSPISGHRSVSWYQQTPGQGLQFLFEYFSETQRNKGNFPGRFSGRQFSNSRSEMNVSTLELGDSALYLCASSFTKHRVGYGYTFGSGTRLTVV.